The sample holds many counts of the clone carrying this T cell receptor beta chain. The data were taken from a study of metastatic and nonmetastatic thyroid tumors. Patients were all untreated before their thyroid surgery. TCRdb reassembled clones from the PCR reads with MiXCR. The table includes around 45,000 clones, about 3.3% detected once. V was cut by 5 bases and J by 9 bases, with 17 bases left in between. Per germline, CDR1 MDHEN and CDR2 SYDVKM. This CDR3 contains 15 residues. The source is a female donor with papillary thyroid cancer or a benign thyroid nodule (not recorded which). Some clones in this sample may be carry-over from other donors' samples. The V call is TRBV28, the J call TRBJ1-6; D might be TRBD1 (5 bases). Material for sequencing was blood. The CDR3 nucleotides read TGTGCCAGCAGTGTCGGGGGGATCAATGGTTCACCCCTCCACTTT. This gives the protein CASSVGGINGSPLHF.